These 5 T cell receptor beta chains were sequenced from one sample in a study of T cell repertoires in cytomegalovirus infection. Each CDR3 protein gets one entry after TCRdb re-called the reads with MiXCR. The top ten hold about 52% of the sample, which has about 140,000 distinct CDR3 sequences, 25% to 35% seen once. No cognate antigen is known for these TCRs. The sequences come from CD8+ T cells from cultured PBMCs, collected from culture after CMV antigen stimulation. The receptors were gathered from a human donor in good health (CMV status not recorded). Some clones in this sample may be carry-over from other donors' samples.

The genes are TRBV28 and TRBJ1-1; D perhaps matches TRBD1 (5 bases). Trimming shortened V by 6 bases and J by 1 base, and 18 bases separated the two germline ends. This CDR3 contains 16 residues. The germline V gene has CDR1 MDHEN and CDR2 SYDVKM. The CDR3 protein is CASRWGRAGQNTEAFF. In DNA, the CDR3 is TGTGCCAGCAGGTGGGGCCGAGCGGGCCAGAACACTGAAGCTTTCTTT. Looking up the rest from reference TRBV28 and TRBJ1-1 gives the full variable domain: DVKVTQSSRYLVKRTGEKVFLECVQDMDHENMFWYRQDPGLGLRLIYFSYDVKMKEKGDIPEGYSVSREKKERFSLILESASTNQTSMYLCASRWGRAGQNTEAFFGQGTRLTVV.

This clonotype was seen a handful of times. J is TRBJ1-2 and V is TRBV7-2; 11 bases match TRBD1. The V gene end was trimmed by 3 bases and the J gene end by 10 bases; junction bases not matched to a gene: 10. This CDR3 contains 15 residues. The germline V gene has CDR1 SGHTA and CDR2 FQGNSA. The DNA of the CDR3 is TGTGCCAGCAGCTTTACCGGGACAGGGGGTTCCGACTACACCTTC. Its protein is CASSFTGTGGSDYTF.

This clonotype has only a few counts. The chain links TRBV5-4 to TRBJ2-7, with D possibly being TRBD2 (6 bases). Germline CDR1 is SGHNT and CDR2 is YYREEE (reference sequence). V shed 5 bases and J shed 4 bases, with 16 bases lying between them. The CDR3 has 14 residues. The CDR3 DNA is TGTGCCAGCAGTTCCGGGACTGACGCTTACGAGCAGTACTTC. It specifies CASSSGTDAYEQYF.

The chain employs TRBV6-5 and TRBJ2-6; unclear D gene. Germline loops: CDR1 MNHEY, CDR2 SVGAGI. The CDR3 length is 14 residues. The ends were cut back, 7 bases at V and 3 bases at J, with 10 bases in the middle. In DNA, the CDR3 is TGTGCCAGCACCTCGACCGGTGGGGCCAACGTCCTGACTTTC. Residues: CASTSTGGANVLTF.

A few counts support this clonotype. The chain has TRBV12-3 or TRBV12-4 and TRBJ1-5, with 8 nucleotides matching TRBD1. Trimming cost V 6 bases and J 5 bases; bases outside gene matches: 3. The CDR3 covers 13 residues. The CDR3, as DNA: TGTGCCAGCAGAGGACAGGGTTATCAGCCCCAGCATTTT. Translating gives CASRGQGYQPQHF.